This TCR beta chain stems from a study of blood T cell repertoires in COVID-19. Study-wide background: Both acute and convalescent COVID-19 samples were obtained from the United States, Italy and Spain.

In the original processing: It was from reference gene primer amplification that nucleated cell counts were estimated. Here immunoSEQ multiplex PCR was the method, and the copy in TCRdb shows in-frame clones only, minus some. The V and J calls and clone size are taken from that table; D and trimming were inferred from the DNA. The profile shows roughly 300,000 clones, about nine tenths of them singletons. The sequenced sample was PBMCs or T cells enriched from blood (not recorded which). This TCR was sampled from a woman in her thirties or forties with acute COVID-19.

This chain's CDR3 is CASSLVSGRFQETQYF. The CDR3 DNA reads TGTGCCAGCAGCTTAGTATCAGGGCGTTTCCAAGAGACCCAGTACTTC. This sequence joins TRBV7-6 and TRBJ2-5; possibly TRBD1 for D (5 bases). The germline V gene has CDR1 SGHVS and CDR2 FNYEAQ. The CDR3 runs 16 residues. V lost 1 base and J 1 base, leaving 13 bases between the germline ends. The full variable domain, its missing parts supplied by reference TRBV7-6 and TRBJ2-5, is GAGVSQSPRYKVTKRGQDVALRCDPISGHVSLYWYRQALGQGPEFLTYFNYEAQQDKSGLPNDRFSAERPEGSISTLTIQRTEQRDSAMYRCASSLVSGRFQETQYFGPGTRLLVL.